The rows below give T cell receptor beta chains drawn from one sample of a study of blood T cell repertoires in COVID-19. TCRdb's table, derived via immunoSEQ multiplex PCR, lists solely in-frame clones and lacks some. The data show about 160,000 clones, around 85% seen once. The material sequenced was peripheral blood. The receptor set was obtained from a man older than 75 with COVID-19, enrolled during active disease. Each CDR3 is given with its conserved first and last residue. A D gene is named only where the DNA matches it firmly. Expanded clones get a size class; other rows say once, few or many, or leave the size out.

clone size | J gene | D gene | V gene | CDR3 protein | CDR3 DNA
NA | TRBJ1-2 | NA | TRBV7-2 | CASSLEGSTYAGGYTF | TGTGCCAGCAGCTTAGAGGGAAGTACCTATGCGGGGGGCTACACCTTC
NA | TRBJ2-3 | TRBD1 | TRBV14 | CASSPLGQGKDTQYF | TGTGCCAGCAGCCCGTTAGGACAGGGGAAAGATACGCAGTATTTT
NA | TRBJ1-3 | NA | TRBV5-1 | CASSLGGTGNTIYF | TGCGCCAGCAGCTTGGGAGGAACTGGAAACACCATATATTTT
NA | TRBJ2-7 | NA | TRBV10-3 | CAISEFATVSYEQYF | TGTGCCATCAGTGAGTTCGCGACTGTCTCCTACGAGCAGTACTTC
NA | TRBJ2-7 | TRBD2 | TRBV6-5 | CASRRGEYEQYF | TGTGCCAGCAGGCGGGGGGAGTACGAGCAGTACTTC
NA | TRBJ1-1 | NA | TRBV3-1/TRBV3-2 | CASRHTSGVNTEAFF | TGTGCCAGCAGGCACACATCAGGGGTTAACACTGAAGCTTTCTTT
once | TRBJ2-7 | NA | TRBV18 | CASSPSQRNYEQYF | TGTGCCAGCTCACCCTCACAGAGAAACTACGAGCAGTACTTC
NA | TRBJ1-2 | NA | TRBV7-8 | CASSPGVGYTF | TGTGCCAGCAGCCCCGGGGTTGGCTACACCTTC
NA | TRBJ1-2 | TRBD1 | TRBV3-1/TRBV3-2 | CASSHPFYGNRGGGYTF | TGTGCCAGCAGCCACCCCTTCTATGGGAACAGGGGCGGTGGCTACACCTTC
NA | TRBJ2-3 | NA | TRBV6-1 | CASSEGYSNTDTQYF | TGTGCCAGCAGTGAAGGTTACAGTAACACAGATACGCAGTATTTT
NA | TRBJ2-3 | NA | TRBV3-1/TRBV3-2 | CASSQDQYTQYF | TGTGCCAGCAGCCAAGATCAATATACGCAGTATTTT
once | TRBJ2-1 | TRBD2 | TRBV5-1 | CASSLGLAGYNEQFF | TGCGCCAGCAGCTTGGGGCTAGCGGGTTACAATGAGCAGTTCTTC
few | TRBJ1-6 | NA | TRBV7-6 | CASSLVTINSPLHF | TGTGCCAGCAGCTTAGTCACTATCAATTCACCCCTCCACTTT
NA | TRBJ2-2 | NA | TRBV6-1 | CASSGVIGGLNTGELFF | TGTGCCAGCAGTGGGGTAATCGGGGGGCTGAACACCGGGGAGCTGTTTTTT
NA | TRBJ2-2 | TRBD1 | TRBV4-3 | CASSVEQGATGELFF | TGCGCCAGCAGCGTTGAACAGGGGGCCACCGGGGAGCTGTTTTTT
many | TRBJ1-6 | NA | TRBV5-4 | CASSSEGETYNSPLHF | TGTGCCAGCAGCTCCGAGGGGGAAACCTATAATTCACCCCTCCACTTT
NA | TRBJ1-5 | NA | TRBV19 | CASSMRGAGQPQHF | TGTGCCAGTAGTATGCGGGGGGCAGGGCAGCCCCAGCATTTT
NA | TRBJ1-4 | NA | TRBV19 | CASSSALNEKLFF | TGTGCCAGTAGTAGCGCCCTTAATGAAAAACTGTTTTTT
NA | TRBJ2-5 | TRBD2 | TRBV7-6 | CASSLVSGGQETQYF | TGTGCCAGCAGCTTAGTGAGCGGGGGACAAGAGACCCAGTACTTC
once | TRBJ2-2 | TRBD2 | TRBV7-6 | CASSREAGVDTGELFF | TGTGCCAGCAGTCGGGAGGCGGGGGTCGACACCGGGGAGCTGTTTTTT
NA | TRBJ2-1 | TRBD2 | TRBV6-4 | CASSDSIGVAGRNEQFF | TGTGCCAGCAGTGACTCGATCGGCGTAGCGGGGAGGAATGAGCAGTTCTTC
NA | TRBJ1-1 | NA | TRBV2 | CASSEQGYRTEAFF | TGTGCCAGCAGCGAGCAGGGATATCGAACTGAAGCTTTCTTT
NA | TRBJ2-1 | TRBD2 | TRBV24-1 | CATSDPLAGGQLYNEQFF | TGTGCCACCAGTGATCCCCTAGCGGGGGGGCAGCTTTACAATGAGCAGTTCTTC
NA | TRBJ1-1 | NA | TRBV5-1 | CASSLERRDTEAFF | TGCGCCAGCAGCTTGGAACGTCGGGACACTGAAGCTTTCTTT
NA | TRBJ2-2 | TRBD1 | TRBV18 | CASSPQGQANTGELFF | TGTGCCAGCTCACCTCAGGGACAGGCGAACACCGGGGAGCTGTTTTTT
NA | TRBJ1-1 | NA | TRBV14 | CASSQGDIGAFF | TGTGCCAGCAGCCAAGGGGACATCGGAGCTTTCTTT
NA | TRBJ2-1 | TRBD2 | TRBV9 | CASSVVTSGGEQFF | TGTGCCAGCAGCGTCGTCACTAGCGGGGGGGAGCAGTTCTTC
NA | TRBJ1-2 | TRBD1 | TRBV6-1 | CASSEGDPTGLIGGYTF | TGTGCCAGCAGTGAAGGCGACCCGACAGGGCTAATCGGTGGCTACACCTTC
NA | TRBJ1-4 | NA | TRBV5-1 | CASSPWDNGDEKLFF | TGCGCCAGCAGCCCCTGGGACAACGGGGATGAAAAACTGTTTTTT
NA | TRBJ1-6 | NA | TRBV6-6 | CASSYSGSDSPLHF | TGTGCCAGCAGTTACTCGGGGAGTGATTCACCCCTCCACTTT
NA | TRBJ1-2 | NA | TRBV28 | CASSPGSYGYTF | TGTGCCAGCAGTCCAGGGTCCTATGGCTACACCTTC
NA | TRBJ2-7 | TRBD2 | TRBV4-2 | CASSQDWSGGTYEQYF | TGTGCCAGCAGCCAAGATTGGAGCGGGGGTACGTACGAGCAGTACTTC
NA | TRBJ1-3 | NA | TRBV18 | CASSPEGSGNTIYF | TGTGCCAGCTCACCAGAGGGTTCTGGAAACACCATATATTTT
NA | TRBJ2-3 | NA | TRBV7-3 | CASSLGLRDTQYF | TGTGCCAGCAGCTTAGGGCTCCGCGATACGCAGTATTTT
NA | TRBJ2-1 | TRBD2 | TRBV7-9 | CASSFRLAGAAYNEQFF | TGTGCCAGCAGCTTCCGACTAGCGGGGGCGGCCTACAATGAGCAGTTCTTC
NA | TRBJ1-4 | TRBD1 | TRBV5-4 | CASSLQGEKLFF | TGTGCCAGCAGCTTACAGGGGGAAAAACTGTTTTTT
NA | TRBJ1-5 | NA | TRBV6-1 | CASSEQTGPAQHF | TGTGCCAGCAGTGAACAAACAGGGCCGGCCCAGCATTTT
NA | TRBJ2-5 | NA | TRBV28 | CASSLGGRETQYF | TGTGCCAGCAGTTTGGGCGGGCGGGAGACCCAGTACTTC
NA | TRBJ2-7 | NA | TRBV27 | CASSPQGGYEQYF | TGTGCCAGCAGTCCCCAGGGAGGATACGAGCAGTACTTC
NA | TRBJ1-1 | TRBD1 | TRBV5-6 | CASNRQGATTEAFF | TGTGCCAGCAACCGCCAGGGGGCGACCACTGAAGCTTTCTTT
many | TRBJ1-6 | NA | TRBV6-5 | CASRQHGGSGSPLHF | TGTGCCAGCAGACAACACGGGGGAAGTGGTTCACCCCTCCACTTT
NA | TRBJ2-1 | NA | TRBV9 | CASSVSTSSYGYNEQFF | TGTGCCAGCAGCGTGTCCACTAGTTCCTATGGGTACAATGAGCAGTTCTTC
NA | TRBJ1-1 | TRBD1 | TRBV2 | CASSEGRQGEAFF | TGTGCCAGCAGTGAGGGGAGACAGGGTGAAGCTTTCTTT
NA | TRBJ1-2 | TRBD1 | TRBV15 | CATRKTRGQARLREDGYTF | TGTGCCACCAGGAAAACCCGGGGACAGGCCCGGTTAAGGGAGGATGGCTACACCTTC
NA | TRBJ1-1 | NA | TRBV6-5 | CASRREVNMNTEAFF | TGTGCCAGCAGGCGGGAGGTAAACATGAACACTGAAGCTTTCTTT
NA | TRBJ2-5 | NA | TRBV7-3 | CASSIQGGETQYF | TGTGCCAGCAGTATACAGGGCGGGGAGACCCAGTACTTC
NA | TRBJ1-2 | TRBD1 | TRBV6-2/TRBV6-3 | CASSPRGALTIYGYTF | TGTGCCAGCAGCCCCAGGGGGGCCCTCACCATTTATGGCTACACCTTC
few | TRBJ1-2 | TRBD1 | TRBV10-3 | CAISEGAGQGIGYGYTF | TGTGCCATCAGTGAAGGCGCGGGACAGGGTATAGGGTATGGCTACACCTTC
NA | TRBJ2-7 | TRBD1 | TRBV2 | CASHRDSLPYEQYF | TGTGCCAGCCACCGGGACAGCCTCCCCTACGAGCAGTACTTC
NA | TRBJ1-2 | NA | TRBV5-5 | CASSLDTVNYGYTF | TGTGCCAGCAGCTTGGATACGGTTAACTATGGCTACACCTTC
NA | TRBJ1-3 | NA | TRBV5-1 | CASSLAGDSGNTIYF | TGCGCCAGCAGCTTGGCCGGAGATTCCGGAAACACCATATATTTT
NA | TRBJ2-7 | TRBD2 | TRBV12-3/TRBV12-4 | CASSRGTTYEQYF | TGTGCCAGCAGCCGCGGGACTACCTACGAGCAGTACTTC
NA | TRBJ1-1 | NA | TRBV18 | CASSPGRELNTEAFF | TGTGCCAGCTCACCAGGGAGAGAGCTTAACACTGAAGCTTTCTTT
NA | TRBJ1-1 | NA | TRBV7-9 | CASSEDSYTEAFF | TGTGCCAGCAGCGAAGACAGCTACACTGAAGCTTTCTTT
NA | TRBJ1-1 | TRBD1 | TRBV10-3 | CAISRTGTMNTEAFF | TGTGCCATCTCTAGGACAGGGACCATGAACACTGAAGCTTTCTTT
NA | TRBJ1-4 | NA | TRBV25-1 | CASSAHHSRGLEEKLFF | TGTGCCAGCAGTGCCCATCACTCGCGAGGGCTCGAGGAAAAACTGTTTTTT
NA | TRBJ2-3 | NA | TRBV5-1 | CASSPSDPTDTQYF | TGCGCCAGCAGCCCCAGCGACCCCACAGATACGCAGTATTTT
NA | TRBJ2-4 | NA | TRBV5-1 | CASSGGSAKNIQYF | TGCGCCAGCAGCGGCGGGTCTGCCAAAAACATTCAGTACTTC
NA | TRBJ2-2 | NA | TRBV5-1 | CASSLGQGNTGELFF | TGCGCCAGCAGCTTGGGGCAGGGCAACACCGGGGAGCTGTTTTTT
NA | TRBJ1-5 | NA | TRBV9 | CASSPGGVTNQPQHF | TGTGCCAGCAGCCCCGGGGGGGTGACCAATCAGCCCCAGCATTTT